The clone carrying this T cell receptor (beta chain) was detected only once. These data originate in a study of technical replicates of blood from a few donors. Using immunoSEQ multiplex PCR, the repertoire was profiled, and TCRdb retains in-frame clones only, with some absent. The sample has approximately 80,000 clones; roughly 90% are singletons. The sequence came from a human donor in good health. The sample taken for sequencing was T cells isolated from PBMCs.

For the CDR3, the DNA is TGTGCCAGCAGCACAACGGGACACGAGACAGATACGCAGTATTTT. Translation gives CASSTTGHETDTQYF. The chain recombines TRBV28 with TRBJ2-3; D might be TRBD1 (6 bases). This CDR3 comprises 15 residues. V was pared by 6 bases and J by 3 bases, with 16 bases between. The germline CDR1 and CDR2 sequences are MDHEN and SYDVKM.